The subject of this entry is one T cell receptor (beta chain). Antigen: not known. The entry originates in a study of post-analysis software for immune sequencing data. General study results and limits: Versus controls, multiple sclerosis patients showed significantly lower diversity (normalized Chao1). The authors found that F measure strongly co-clustered same-batch samples. TRBV5-6, TRBV5-1 and TRBV20-1 belonged to a set of about 5 TRBV segments that were more frequent in patients than controls.

Unique molecular identifiers were carried by the TCR beta cDNA libraries. Each CDR3 protein is one row after TCRdb ran MiXCR on the PCR reads. This sample has about 820,000 distinct CDR3 sequences, with approximately 53% found just once. This CDR3 contains 15 residues. The V end was cut by 0 bases, the J end by 0 bases, with 9 bases between. Germline-derived CDR1 and CDR2 are LNHNV and YYDKDF (reference sequence). This sequence was found in a girl under 18 with multiple sclerosis. The V gene is TRBV15, the J gene TRBJ2-7; unclear D gene. The source material was blood. The CDR3 region has the DNA TGTGCCACCAGCAGAGATCCAAAGACCTCCTACGAGCAGTACTTC. This gives the protein CATSRDPKTSYEQYF.